This T cell receptor beta chain was recovered during a study of blood T cell repertoires in COVID-19. The overall study: Spain, Italy and the United States supplied samples that represented acute and convalescent COVID-19. Sources were T cells, B-cell-depleted T cells, or PBMCs; the material itself was cDNA or gDNA.

Original handling: By means of reference gene primer amplification, nucleated cell counts were estimated. Data came from immunoSEQ multiplex PCR; TCRdb stores just in-frame clones and leaves some out. V and J calls and clone size are those listed in that table; D and trimming were worked out from the DNA. The sample consists of some 190,000 clones, about 84% of them appearing once. Enrolment of Seattle patients took place during active infection, and they were followed longitudinally. The V segment lost 3 bases and the J segment 4 bases; nucleotides outside the gene matches: 1. This CDR3 region has 13 residues. Germline assignment: CDR1 MNHEY and CDR2 SMNVEV (reference sequence).

The sequenced material came from peripheral blood. The V call is TRBV27, the J call TRBJ2-7; the match to TRBD2 covers 9 bases. The sequence came from a person aged 70 to 85 with COVID-19, enrolled during active disease. The CDR3: CASSFTSGYEQYF. CDR3 in DNA: TGTGCCAGCAGTTTTACTAGCGGGTACGAGCAGTACTTC.